The 26 T cell receptor beta chains below come from one sample, sequenced in a study of CD8+ T cells in alopecia areata. Extracted RNA was reverse transcribed, and the resulting cDNA served as sequencing template. Produced via immunoSEQ multiplex PCR; TCRdb's table is partial and in-frame only. The table has approximately 140,000 clones, 85% to 90% seen once. The treatment was: oral pan-JAK inhibitor, 5-10 mg twice daily. The source was CD8+ T cells sorted from blood, collected at week 4, from a patient treated with tofacitinib. These TCRs come from a human donor with alopecia areata.

The CDR3 sequence: CASSLAEGNQPQHF. CDR3 DNA sequence: TGTGCCAGCAGCTTAGCAGAGGGTAATCAGCCCCAGCATTTT. The chain employs TRBV7-6 and TRBJ1-5; D remains ambiguous. CDR3 length: 14 amino acids. The V and J ends lost 0 bases and 4 bases respectively, with 7 bases between them. Germline V CDR1 and CDR2: SGHVS, FNYEAQ.

J is TRBJ2-2 and V is TRBV13; TRBD1 aligns across 7 bases. Germline lookup yields CDR1 PRHDT and CDR2 FYEKMQ (reference sequence). The CDR3 contains 15 residues. The V gene end was trimmed by 5 bases and the J gene end by 1 base; junction bases not matched to a gene: 4. This CDR3 is CASSRDRVNTGELFF. CDR3 in DNA: TGTGCCAGCAGCCGTGACAGGGTGAACACCGGGGAGCTGTTTTTT.

V gene TRBV2 combines with J gene TRBJ2-2, with 11 bases matching TRBD2. Germline V gives CDR1 SNHLY, CDR2 FYNNEI. This CDR3 has 17 amino acids. V was pared by 11 bases and J by 0 bases, with 11 bases of the junction left unmatched. The CDR3 here is CAWIPLAGGTNTGELFF. CDR3 DNA: TGTGCCTGGATCCCCCTAGCGGGAGGAACGAACACCGGGGAGCTGTTTTTT.

The chain joins TRBV27 to TRBJ2-7; D may match TRBD1 or TRBD2 (5 bases each). V was pared by 8 bases and J by 4 bases, with 12 bases between. The CDR3 consists of 12 residues. CDR1 MNHEY and CDR2 SMNVEV come from the germline V gene (reference sequence). The CDR3 protein is CASARGVYEQYF. In DNA, the CDR3 is TGTGCCAGCGCCCGAGGGGTTTACGAGCAGTACTTC.

The chain recombines TRBV21-1 with TRBJ2-6; no check of the table's D call, TRBD1, against the DNA was made. TRBV21-1 is a known pseudogene. The CDR3 covers 19 residues. The CDR3 sequence: CASSPHWGQGLTGANVLTF. The CDR3 bases are TGTGCCAGCAGCCCTCACTGGGGACAGGGGCTGACGGGGGCCAACGTCCTGACTTTC.

This clone was counted a few times. The CDR3 loop is CASSSAGSNNEQFF. The CDR3 DNA follows: TGTGCCAGCAGCTCTGCAGGATCAAACAATGAGCAGTTCTTC. The V and J genes are TRBV5-4 and TRBJ2-1; D ambiguous. This CDR3 has 14 residues. Trimming took off 3 bases at V and 5 bases at J, with 12 bases between the two ends. Germline V CDR1 and CDR2: SGHNT, YYREEE (reference sequence).

Details on this clone: Other DNA sequences within the sample encode an identical CDR3. The chain employs TRBV27 and TRBJ2-3; no clear D. The CDR3 spans 13 residues. Germline V lookup: CDR1 MNHEY, CDR2 SMNVEV (reference sequence). Between the trimmed V and J ends, which lost 3 bases and 1 base, there was a span of 5 bases. CDR3 loop: CASSLSRTDTQYF. DNA for the CDR3: TGTGCCAGCAGTTTGAGTCGCACAGATACGCAGTATTTT.

The table lists this clone with a count of one. The V call is TRBV2, the J call TRBJ1-1, with D uncertain. The ends were cut back, 4 bases at V and 2 bases at J, with 5 bases in the middle. Germline V gene sequence: CDR1 SNHLY, CDR2 FYNNEI. The CDR3 spans 12 residues. The CDR3 nucleotides are TGTGCCAGCAGTGGGGGAAACACTGAAGCTTTCTTT. Protein product: CASSGGNTEAFF. The variable domain in full, with the rest retrieved from reference TRBV2 and TRBJ1-1, is EPEVTQTPSHQVTQMGQEVILRCVPISNHLYFYWYRQILGQKVEFLVSFYNNEISEKSEIFDDQFSVERPDGSNFTLKIRSTKLEDSAMYFCASSGGNTEAFFGQGTRLTVV.

The DNA for the CDR3 is TGTGCCAGCAGTTCCGGGACAGGGCCCCTGTCCCAGCATTTT. Translation: CASSSGTGPLSQHF. The chain carries TRBV27 and TRBJ1-5; 9 bases fit TRBD1. Germline-derived CDR1 and CDR2 are MNHEY and SMNVEV (reference sequence). Trimming removed 4 bases from V and 11 bases from J; junction bases left unmatched: 9. The CDR3 loop spans 14 amino acids.

The chain joins TRBV11-1 to TRBJ2-2; D unclear. The CDR3 runs to 17 residues. V dropped 5 bases and J dropped 0 bases, with 16 bases sitting between them. In germline, CDR1 is SGHAT, CDR2 FQDESV (reference sequence). In DNA form, the CDR3 reads TGTGCCAGCAGCGATTTGGACCGCCCAACGAACACCGGGGAGCTGTTTTTT. Its protein is CASSDLDRPTNTGELFF.

This chain connects TRBV27 to TRBJ1-1; D is possibly TRBD1 (5 bases). The germline CDR1 and CDR2 sequences are MNHEY and SMNVEV (reference sequence). CDR3 length: 16 amino acids. Trimming removed 6 bases from V and 0 bases from J, with 17 bases in between. CDR3 DNA: TGTGCCAGCAGCCCGCCCAGGGAGTCTATGAACACTGAAGCTTTCTTT. Translation gives CASSPPRESMNTEAFF.

The chain uses TRBV27 and TRBJ2-1; D is unresolved. With 6 bases removed from V and 0 bases from J, the gap between germline ends came to 12 bases. Germline CDR1 is MNHEY and CDR2 is SMNVEV (reference sequence). The CDR3 spans 15 residues. The CDR3 spells CASSQQPLSYNEQFF. The DNA of the CDR3 is TGTGCCAGCAGCCAACAACCTCTCTCCTACAATGAGCAGTTCTTC.

The J gene is TRBJ2-5, the V gene TRBV5-6; TRBD2 is a possible D gene (6 bases). The germline V gene encodes CDR1 SGHDT and CDR2 YYEEEE. The CDR3 totals 16 residues. The ends were cut back, 3 bases at V and 5 bases at J, with 20 bases in the middle. CDR3 bases: TGTGCCAGCAGCTCGTCCCGACTAGGGTGGGCTGAGACCCAGTACTTC. This encodes CASSSSRLGWAETQYF.

J is TRBJ1-3 and V is TRBV7-9, with a possible D match to TRBD1 (5 bases). V gave up 11 bases and J gave up 0 bases, with 11 bases separating them. Germline V gene lookup returns CDR1 SEHNR and CDR2 FQNEAQ (reference sequence). This CDR3 comprises 13 residues. DNA for the CDR3: TGTGCCTCGTCAGGGAGCTCTGGAAACACCATATATTTT. Its protein is CASSGSSGNTIYF.

The chain recombines TRBV14 with TRBJ2-7; TRBD1 matches at 9 bases. V shed 0 bases, J shed 6 bases, and the junction held 6 bases outside the gene matches. In germline, CDR1 is SGHDN, CDR2 FVKESK. The CDR3 runs 15 residues. The CDR3 reads CASSQDVGTGSEQYF. CDR3 in DNA: TGTGCCAGCAGCCAAGATGTGGGGACAGGGTCCGAGCAGTACTTC.

The rearrangement links TRBV28 to TRBJ1-4; 8 nucleotides align to TRBD1. Germline V gene lookup returns CDR1 MDHEN and CDR2 SYDVKM. The CDR3 has 15 amino acids. V was pared by 7 bases and J by 8 bases, with 12 bases of the junction left unmatched. CDR3 protein: CASTDGQGAREKLFF. The CDR3 DNA sequence: TGTGCCAGCACGGACGGTCAGGGGGCAAGGGAAAAACTGTTTTTT.

This chain uses TRBV7-9 with TRBJ2-7, with D uncertain. Germline values: CDR1 SEHNR, CDR2 FQNEAQ (reference sequence). Deletions cut 5 bases from V and 4 bases from J, with 9 bases between. CDR3 length: 12 residues. The CDR3 region has the DNA TGTGCCAGCAGCCCGGAAGGATACGAGCAGTACTTC. It specifies CASSPEGYEQYF.

This sequence joins TRBV29-1 and TRBJ1-1; the D is unclear. Germline CDR1 is SQVTM and CDR2 is ANQGSEA. Trimming removed 5 bases at V and 5 bases at J, with 12 bases between. CDR3 size: 12 residues. The CDR3 loop reads CSVLRPGTEAFF. CDR3 sequence (DNA): TGCAGCGTTCTACGGCCGGGGACTGAAGCTTTCTTT.

A single count supports this clone. V gene TRBV9 combines with J gene TRBJ2-7; D may correspond to TRBD1 or TRBD2 (5 bases each). The CDR3 consists of 13 residues. The V gene's germline CDR1 is SGDLS and CDR2 YYNGEE. Trimming stripped 7 bases from V and 0 bases from J, with 11 bases between. The CDR3 loop is CASRGADSYEQYF. CDR3 bases: TGTGCCAGCCGGGGCGCAGACTCCTACGAGCAGTACTTC.

The chain is built from TRBV7-9 and TRBJ2-4; 7 bases align to TRBD2. The trim removed 2 bases at V and 0 bases at J, leaving 4 bases unmatched. CDR1 is SEHNR, CDR2 FQNEAQ, per germline (reference sequence). The CDR3 has 16 residues. CDR3 protein: CASSLTSEGAKNIQYF. For the CDR3, the DNA is TGTGCCAGCAGCTTAACTAGCGAGGGAGCCAAAAACATTCAGTACTTC.

The CDR3 sequence: CASSLGTSAGREQYF. Here the CDR3 DNA reads TGTGCCAGCAGCTTAGGGACTAGCGCGGGTCGCGAGCAGTACTTC. The J gene is TRBJ2-7, the V gene TRBV7-8; 9 nucleotides match TRBD2. Germline V CDR1 and CDR2: SGHVS, FQNEAQ. The J segment lost 6 bases and the V segment lost 1 base, leaving 7 bases of the junction unmatched. This CDR3 is 15 amino acids long.

The chain combines TRBV27 with TRBJ2-5; a possible D gene is TRBD2 (6 bases). Germline V lookup: CDR1 MNHEY, CDR2 SMNVEV (reference sequence). The CDR3 has 13 amino acids. The V gene lost 3 bases and the J gene lost 9 bases, with 14 bases spanning the gap. Written as DNA, the CDR3 is TGTGCCAGCAGTTTGGGGGGAGAGTGGCCCCAGTACTTC. Protein product: CASSLGGEWPQYF.

Many counts were recorded for this clone. Distinct nucleotide sequences in the sample also encode this CDR3. The chain employs TRBV4-2 and TRBJ2-7, with TRBD2 matching over 11 bases. CDR3 length: 15 amino acids. CDR1 and CDR2 from the germline V gene are LGHNA and YNFKEQ. J lost 2 bases, V lost 0 bases, and 0 bases had no gene match. The CDR3: CASSQDSGGAYEQYF. In DNA form, the CDR3 reads TGTGCCAGCAGCCAAGATAGCGGGGGGGCCTACGAGCAGTACTTC.

Only a few counts were recorded for this clone. This chain uses TRBV7-9 with TRBJ2-7; TRBD2 might be the D (5 bases). This CDR3 contains 15 residues. Trimming took 5 bases from V and 0 from J, leaving 14 bases between them. Germline-derived CDR1 and CDR2 are SEHNR and FQNEAQ (reference sequence). Here the CDR3 reads CASSPGNLSSYEQYF. The DNA of the CDR3 is TGTGCCAGCAGCCCCGGGAACCTCAGCTCCTACGAGCAGTACTTC.

The gene calls are TRBV27 and TRBJ2-7; 7 bases agree with TRBD2. CDR3 length equals 14 residues. V gave up 2 bases and J gave up 9 bases; unmatched junction bases: 10. The germline CDR1 and CDR2 sequences are MNHEY and SMNVEV (reference sequence). The CDR3 sequence is CASSLVSSGRRQYF. The CDR3, as DNA: TGTGCCAGCAGTTTAGTGTCTAGCGGCCGAAGGCAGTACTTC.

The rearrangement uses TRBV5-6 and TRBJ2-2; TRBD2 matches at 10 bases. Germline values: CDR1 SGHDT, CDR2 YYEEEE. V shed 0 bases and J 4 bases; nucleotides not matched to a gene: 3. This CDR3 is built from 16 residues. The CDR3 DNA follows: TGTGCCAGCAGCTTGGAACTAGCGGGACCCACCGGGGAGCTGTTTTTT. As protein: CASSLELAGPTGELFF. Combining the CDR3 with reference TRBV5-6 and TRBJ2-2 gives the whole variable domain DAGVTQSPTHLIKTRGQQVTLRCSPKSGHDTVSWYQQALGQGPQFIFQYYEEEERQRGNFPDRFSGHQFPNYSSELNVNALLLGDSALYLCASSLELAGPTGELFFGEGSRLTVL.